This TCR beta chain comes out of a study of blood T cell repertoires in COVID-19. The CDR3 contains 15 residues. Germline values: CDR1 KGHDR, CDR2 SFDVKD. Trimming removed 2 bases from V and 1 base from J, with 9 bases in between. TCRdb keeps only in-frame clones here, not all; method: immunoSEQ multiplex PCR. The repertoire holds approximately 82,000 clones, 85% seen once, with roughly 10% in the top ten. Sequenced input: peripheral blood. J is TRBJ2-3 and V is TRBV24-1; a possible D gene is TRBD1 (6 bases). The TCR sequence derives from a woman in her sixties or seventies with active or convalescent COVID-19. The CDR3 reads CATSDWGRGTDTQYF. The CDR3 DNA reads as TGTGCCACCAGTGATTGGGGGCGCGGCACAGATACGCAGTATTTT.